This T cell receptor beta chain was recorded in a study of cytomegalovirus exposure and HLA in healthy donors (dated by TCRdb to about 2017). For context, the study as a whole: An earlier analysis of roughly 570 of the donors reported about 300 Gb of sequence data and 117 million unique TCR beta sequences obtained from around 180 million T cells. In a later genetic analysis, genome-wide SNP genotypes for about three fifths of the roughly 670 donors were used, and that subset was treated as a discovery cohort. Among some 400 genotyped donors of the cohort, an average of approximately 220,000 unique TCR beta nucleotide sequences was sequenced per donor, of which about 18% were non-productive. A later analysis re-analyzed previously published TCR beta repertoires from 660 or so donors and added high-resolution HLA genotyping to study TCR occurrence patterns. About five DR-DQ haplotypes were handled as single units for association and clustering, since linkage in the cohort was strong. The study used immunosequencing to profile the T cell repertoires of some 600 subjects and linked those repertoires to cytomegalovirus serostatus. The number of donors typed differed by locus, with about 629-630 for A, B, C, DRB1 and DQB1, 522 for DQA1, 600 to 610 for DPA1, and 400 to 490 for DPB1. Alongside the repertoire data, information on donor age, sex, ethnicity and CMV serostatus was compiled. To predict cytomegalovirus infection status, the study combined high-throughput TCR immunosequencing, statistical association of individual TCRs with disease status, and machine learning. Of the 398 genotyped donors, roughly 76% were placed in the genetic ancestry cluster associated with self-reported Caucasian donors. An earlier analysis of approximately 630 of the donors applied high-throughput TCR beta sequencing to assess whether each TCR beta V gene segment acted as functional or pseudogenic. HLA typing covered class I and class II loci at four-digit resolution. Besides the first cohort of 666 subjects, a separate validation cohort made up of around 120 different subjects was used. All discovery cohort repertoires had been generated using a single sequencing platform. The later analysis used no new phenotypic data to find candidate immune exposures, relying instead on TCR beta sequences and their occurrence across donors. About 280 gigabases of sequencing data and 70 million to 100 million unique TCR sequences made up an early release that covered approximately 650 HLA-typed donors. The study aimed to test whether cataloging public T cell receptors could reveal signatures of past pathogen exposure.

The cohort consisted of 650 to 700 healthy bone marrow donors. At the time of sampling, every cohort member was nominally healthy, though immune exposures that went unrecorded were likely present. The donor was CMV seronegative and belonged to the group of under 400 seronegative cohort members. Each donor provided a peripheral blood sample, and peripheral blood mononuclear cells were used for TCR beta sequencing. The Qiagen DNeasy Blood Extraction Kit was used to extract genomic DNA from the blood cell samples. Libraries were constructed by the immunoSEQ multiplex PCR assay. For the multiplex PCR, a mixture combining 60 forward primers for TCR Vbeta segments and 13 reverse primers for TCR Jbeta segments was used. The CDR3 region of rearranged TCR beta genes was amplified from genomic DNA by a multiplex PCR assay. The Illumina HiSeq System was used to sequence the amplified TCR beta libraries as 87-base-pair reads. The original methods were these. Across the roughly 640 repertoires, a later analysis counted 60 million to 90 million unique TCR beta chains, around 10 million of which were shared by at least two donors. To remove PCR and sequencing errors, raw reads were error-corrected and collapsed into unique sequences using a nearest-neighbor algorithm that merged closely related sequences. Alignment of CDR3 sequences to IMGT reference sequences was used to assign V, D and J gene segments. Each retained sequence needed at least a six-nucleotide match to both a V gene segment and a J gene segment. A rearrangement counted as productive if the CDR3 had no stop codons and remained in frame with V and J, and every other rearrangement counted as non-productive. Following IMGT convention, CDR3 was defined as the stretch from the second conserved V-encoded cysteine to the conserved J-encoded phenylalanine. In an earlier analysis of just under 600 of the donors, sequences lacking an unambiguous match to a single V gene segment were excluded. An earlier analysis of approximately 590 of the donors classified V segments as functional when productive rearrangements were above 56.7% and as segregating when the standard deviation between donors was above 5%. To diagnose cytomegalovirus status from the catalog of TCR beta chain sequences, a statistical classification framework was built. In a later analysis, V and J genes were assigned by comparing TCR nucleotide sequences against IMGT/GENE-DB human TR gene sequences. A later analysis assigned CDR3 sequences and most-parsimonious VDJ recombination scenarios with the TCRdist pipeline. In a later analysis, each TCR beta chain was defined by its CDR3 amino acid sequence together with its V-gene family, and reads lacking a unique V-gene family were excluded. As a way to deal with suspected cross-contamination and a sequencing artifact, a later analysis dropped 450 to 600 nucleotide sequences that were highly shared and had low generation probability. A later analysis calculated a clonal expansion index for each public chain from normalized within-repertoire ranks of inferred template counts. A later analysis computed generation probabilities with a VDJ recombination model fitted to out-of-frame rearrangements, and checked the results against IGoR. In a later analysis, TCR-TCR, TCR-HLA and TCR-CMV co-occurrence was scored with hypergeometric tests, and a repertoire-size bias correction was applied to TCR pairs. A later analysis estimated false discovery rates by permuting HLA or CMV assignments 20 times. In a later analysis, co-occurring TCRs were grouped using DBSCAN, and TCRdist sequence similarity was added for clustering within HLA-allele-positive subsets. For co-occurrence clustering, repertoires with fewer than 30,000 or more than 120,000 public chains were excluded, along with roughly 5 repertoires with anomalous nucleotide sharing. TCRdb took this table from immuneACCESS and kept in-frame rearrangements with V and J called. Such tables lack part of the clones; where checked against another copy, unresolved V genes explain under half of the gap, and the rest is unexplained. Clonal size and the V and J genes are those of that table, whereas D and trimming came from the DNA. The sample table holds about 140,000 clones, of which over 75% were seen once. 1.2% of the sample is taken by the ten largest.

Study-wide findings and limitations: The sequencing pipeline was judged likely to have produced a cluster of highly shared sequence variants as a technical artifact. Because HLA typing was unavailable for some donors at each locus, only the typed subset was used in association tests. A later analysis associated about 18,000 TCR beta sequences with specific HLA alleles at a false discovery rate of 0.05. A total of around 150 TCR beta chains were listed by the study as associated with cytomegalovirus. Most TCR sequences were seen in very few donors, while some public TCRs were found in many individuals. Three of the identified cytomegalovirus-associated TCR beta chains were confirmed in vitro to be specific for cytomegalovirus antigens. Linkage disequilibrium might explain the correlated functional status among segregating V segments, but an unknown experimental factor could not be excluded. Several of the top co-occurrence clusters appeared to be linked to parvovirus B19, influenza, CMV and Epstein-Barr virus, according to a later analysis. In an earlier analysis of approximately 590 of the donors, most TCR beta V segments were observed in productive rearrangements about 90% or about 30% of the time, broadly matching IMGT annotations. Only TCR beta chains were sequenced in this cohort, and the absence of alpha or paired-chain data limited detectable features. V-gene and J-gene trimming of TCR beta chains was associated with a missense DCLRE1C variant in a later genetic analysis, and the association was replicated in an independent cohort. When HLA alleles, especially DR and DQ, strongly co-occurred, TCR associations were difficult to assign to individual alleles. A further reported finding was that TCR beta sequences accurately predicted the HLA-A and HLA-B alleles for most subjects in the first cohort. In a later analysis, most CMV-associated TCR beta chains were found to appear HLA-restricted, with HLA associations seemingly driven largely by CMV exposure. According to a later genetic analysis, donors in an Asian-associated ancestry cluster had fewer N-insertions in productive TCRs than the approximately 670-donor mean. The authors suggested that the approach could potentially be extended to other disease states and immunological phenotypes. Immune exposure information for the cohort was limited to CMV serostatus. A later analysis found that TCR association rates varied across HLA loci, with DRB1 alleles showing the most associated TCRs and HLA-C alleles the fewest. A later analysis found that HLA-associated TCR beta chains were more clonally expanded and had lower generation probabilities than equally common non-associated chains. Cytomegalovirus status was reported to be diagnosed by the classifier with high specificity and sensitivity in both the original and validation cohorts. Over 15 rarely observed V segments, including chromosome 9 orphons, were excluded from the earlier analysis of approximately 600 of the donors because counts were too low. Roughly uniform sequencing depth across donors was assumed in presence/absence analyses, although this assumption may not hold.

For this clone: Its antigen remains unidentified. No base qualities exist here, and no much larger clone lies one base off it.

The sample taken for sequencing was PBMCs. The TCR sequence derives from a female donor in good health and CMV-seronegative.

The nucleotides are TGTGCCAGCAGCGGGGAGGGGGGAAACATTCAGTACTTC. This translates into CASSGEGGNIQYF. The V and J genes are TRBV9 and TRBJ2-4, with TRBD2 tentatively as D gene (7 bases match). The V end loses 3 bases and the J end loses 6 bases, and a stretch of 10 bases separates them. Reading the germline V gene gives CDR1 SGDLS and CDR2 YYNGEE. From its cysteine to its phenylalanine, the CDR3 spans 13 amino acids. Just the 39-base CDR3 DNA is kept, in frame starting at base 1.